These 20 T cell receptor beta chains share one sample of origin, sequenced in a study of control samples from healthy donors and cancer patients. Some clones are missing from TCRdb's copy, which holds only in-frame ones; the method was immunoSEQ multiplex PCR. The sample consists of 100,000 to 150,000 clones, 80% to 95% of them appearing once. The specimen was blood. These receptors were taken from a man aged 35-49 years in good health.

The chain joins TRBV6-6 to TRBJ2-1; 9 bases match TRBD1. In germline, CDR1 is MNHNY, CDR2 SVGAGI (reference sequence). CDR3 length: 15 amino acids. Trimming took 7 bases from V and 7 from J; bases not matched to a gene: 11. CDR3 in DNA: TGTGCCAGCACCCCCGGGACAGGGTATCTGAATGAGCAGTTCTTC. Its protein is CASTPGTGYLNEQFF.

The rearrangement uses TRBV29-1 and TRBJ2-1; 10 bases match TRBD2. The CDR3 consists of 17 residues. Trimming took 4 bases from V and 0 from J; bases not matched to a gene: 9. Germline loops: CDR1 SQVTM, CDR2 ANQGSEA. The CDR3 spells CSVVKRGGKRSYNEQFF. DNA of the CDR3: TGCAGCGTTGTTAAGCGGGGGGGAAAACGCTCCTACAATGAGCAGTTCTTC.

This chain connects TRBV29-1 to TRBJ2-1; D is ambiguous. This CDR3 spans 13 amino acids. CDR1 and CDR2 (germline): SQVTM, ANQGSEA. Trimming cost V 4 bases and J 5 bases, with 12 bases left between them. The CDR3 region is CSVGHRLNNEQFF. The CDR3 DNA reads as TGCAGCGTTGGACATCGGCTTAACAATGAGCAGTTCTTC.

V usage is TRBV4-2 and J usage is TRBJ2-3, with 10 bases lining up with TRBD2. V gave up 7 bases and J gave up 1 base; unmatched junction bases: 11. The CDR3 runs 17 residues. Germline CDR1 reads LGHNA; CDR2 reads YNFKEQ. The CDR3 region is CASTPGSGGAGTDTQYF. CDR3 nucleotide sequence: TGTGCCAGCACCCCCGGAAGCGGGGGGGCAGGCACAGATACGCAGTATTTT.

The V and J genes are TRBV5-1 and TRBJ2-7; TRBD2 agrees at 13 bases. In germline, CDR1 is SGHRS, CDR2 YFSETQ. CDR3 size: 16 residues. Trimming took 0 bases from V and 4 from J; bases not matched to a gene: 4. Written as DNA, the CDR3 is TGCGCCAGCAGCTTGGATTCGGGACTAGCGGGGTACGAGCAGTACTTC. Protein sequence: CASSLDSGLAGYEQYF.

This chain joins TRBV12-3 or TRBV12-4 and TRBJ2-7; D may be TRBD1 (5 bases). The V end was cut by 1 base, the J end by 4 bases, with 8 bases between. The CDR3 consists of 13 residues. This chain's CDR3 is CASSLEGWYEQYF. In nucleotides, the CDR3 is TGTGCCAGCAGTTTAGAGGGGTGGTACGAGCAGTACTTC.

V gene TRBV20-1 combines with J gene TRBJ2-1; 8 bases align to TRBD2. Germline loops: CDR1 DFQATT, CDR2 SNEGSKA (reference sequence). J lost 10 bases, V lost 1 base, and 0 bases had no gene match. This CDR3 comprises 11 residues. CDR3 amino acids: CSARGGGEQFF. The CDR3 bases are TGCAGTGCTAGAGGCGGGGGGGAGCAGTTCTTC.

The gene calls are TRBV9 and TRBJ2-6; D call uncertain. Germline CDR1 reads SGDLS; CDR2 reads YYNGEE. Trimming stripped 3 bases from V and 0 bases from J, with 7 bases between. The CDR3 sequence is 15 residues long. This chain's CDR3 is CASSAQLSGANVLTF. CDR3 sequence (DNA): TGTGCCAGCAGCGCGCAACTCTCTGGGGCCAACGTCCTGACTTTC.

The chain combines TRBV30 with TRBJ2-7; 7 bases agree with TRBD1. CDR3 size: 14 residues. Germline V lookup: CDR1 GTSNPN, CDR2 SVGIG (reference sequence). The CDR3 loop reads CALIHSDRPYEQYF. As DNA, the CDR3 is TGTGCACTTATCCACTCGGACAGGCCGTACGAGCAGTACTTC.

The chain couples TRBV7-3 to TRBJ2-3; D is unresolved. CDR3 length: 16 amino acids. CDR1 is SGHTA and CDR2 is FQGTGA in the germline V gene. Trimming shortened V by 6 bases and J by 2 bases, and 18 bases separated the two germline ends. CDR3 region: CASSRNGPSNTDTQYF. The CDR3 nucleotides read TGTGCCAGCAGTCGGAACGGGCCGTCAAACACAGATACGCAGTATTTT.

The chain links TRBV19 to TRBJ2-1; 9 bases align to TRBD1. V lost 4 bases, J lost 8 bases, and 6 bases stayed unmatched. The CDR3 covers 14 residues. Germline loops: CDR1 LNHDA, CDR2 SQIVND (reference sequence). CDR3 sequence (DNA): TGTGCCAGTAGTACCCGGGACAGGGTCCATGAGCAGTTCTTC. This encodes CASSTRDRVHEQFF. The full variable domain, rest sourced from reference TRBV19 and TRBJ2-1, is DGGITQSPKYLFRKEGQNVTLSCEQNLNHDAMYWYRQDPGQGLRLIYYSQIVNDFQKGDIAEGYSVSREKKESFPLTVTSAQKNPTAFYLCASSTRDRVHEQFFGPGTRLTVL.

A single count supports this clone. Written as DNA, the CDR3 is TGCGCCAGCGAGCGAGCGGGGGGTTCAGAGACCCAGTACTTC. Translated, it gives CASERAGGSETQYF. V is TRBV5-1 and J is TRBJ2-5, with 9 positions matching TRBD2. The CDR3 sequence is 14 residues long. The V and J ends lost 7 bases and 4 bases, in that order; junction bases with no gene match: 8. CDR1 and CDR2 (germline): SGHRS, YFSETQ.

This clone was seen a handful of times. The CDR3 coding sequence is TGCAGCGTTGCGAGAGGGAACACTGAAGCTTTCTTT. Encoded protein: CSVARGNTEAFF. V is TRBV29-1 and J is TRBJ1-1; D is uncertain. Trimming removed 4 bases from V and 1 base from J, with 7 bases in between. The germline V gene has CDR1 SQVTM and CDR2 ANQGSEA. CDR3 length equals 12 residues.

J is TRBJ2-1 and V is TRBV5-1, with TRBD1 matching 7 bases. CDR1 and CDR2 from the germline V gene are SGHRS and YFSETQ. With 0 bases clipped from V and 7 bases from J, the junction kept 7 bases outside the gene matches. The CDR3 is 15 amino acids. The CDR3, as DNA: TGCGCCAGCAGCTTGGATCCGGGACAGACTAATGAGCAGTTCTTC. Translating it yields CASSLDPGQTNEQFF.

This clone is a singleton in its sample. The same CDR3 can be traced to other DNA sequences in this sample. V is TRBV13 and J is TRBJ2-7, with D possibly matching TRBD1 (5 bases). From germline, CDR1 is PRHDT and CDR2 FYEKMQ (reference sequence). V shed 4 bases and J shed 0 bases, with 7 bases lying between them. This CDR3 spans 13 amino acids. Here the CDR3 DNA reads TGTGCCAGCAGCTCGGACAACTCCTACGAGCAGTACTTC. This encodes CASSSDNSYEQYF.

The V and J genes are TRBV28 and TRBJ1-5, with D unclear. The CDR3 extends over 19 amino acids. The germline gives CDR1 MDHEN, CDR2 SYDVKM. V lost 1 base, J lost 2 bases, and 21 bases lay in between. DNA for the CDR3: TGTGCCAGCAGTTTATATACCCCCGGTGGGTTGGACCGCAATCAGCCCCAGCATTTT. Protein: CASSLYTPGGLDRNQPQHF.

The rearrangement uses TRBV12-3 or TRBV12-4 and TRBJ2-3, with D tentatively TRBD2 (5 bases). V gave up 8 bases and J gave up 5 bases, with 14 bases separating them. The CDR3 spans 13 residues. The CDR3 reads CASLLGPGDTQYF. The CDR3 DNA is TGTGCCAGCTTACTAGGCCCCGGAGATACGCAGTATTTT.

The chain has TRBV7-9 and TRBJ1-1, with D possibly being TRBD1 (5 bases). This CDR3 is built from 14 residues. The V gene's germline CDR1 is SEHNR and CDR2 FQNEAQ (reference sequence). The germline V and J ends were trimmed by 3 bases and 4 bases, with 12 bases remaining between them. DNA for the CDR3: TGTGCCAGCAGCTTCAGGGTTTCGGGCACTGAAGCTTTCTTT. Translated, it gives CASSFRVSGTEAFF.

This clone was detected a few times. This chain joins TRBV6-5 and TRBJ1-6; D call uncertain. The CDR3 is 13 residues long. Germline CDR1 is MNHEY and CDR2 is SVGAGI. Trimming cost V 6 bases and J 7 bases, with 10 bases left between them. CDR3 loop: CASRDPLNSPLHF. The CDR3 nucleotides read TGTGCCAGCAGAGACCCTTTAAATTCACCCCTCCACTTT.

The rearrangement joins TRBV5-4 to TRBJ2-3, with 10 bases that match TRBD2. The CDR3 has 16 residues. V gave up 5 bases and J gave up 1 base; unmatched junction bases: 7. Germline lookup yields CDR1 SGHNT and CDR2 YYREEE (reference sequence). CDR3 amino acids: CASSPTTSGGTDTQYF. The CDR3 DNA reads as TGTGCCAGCAGTCCCACAACTAGCGGGGGCACAGATACGCAGTATTTT.